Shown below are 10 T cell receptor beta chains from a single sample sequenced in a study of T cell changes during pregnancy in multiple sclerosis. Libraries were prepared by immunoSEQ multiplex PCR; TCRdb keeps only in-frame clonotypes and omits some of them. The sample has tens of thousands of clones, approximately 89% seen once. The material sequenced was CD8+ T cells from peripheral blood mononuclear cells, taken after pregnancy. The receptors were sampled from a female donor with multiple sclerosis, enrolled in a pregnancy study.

The CDR3 DNA reads TGTGCCAGCAGTTTATCGGGTGGCGAGCAGTACTTC. This encodes CASSLSGGEQYF. The chain uses TRBV28 and TRBJ2-7; D remains unclear. Per the germline V gene, CDR1 is MDHEN and CDR2 is SYDVKM. This CDR3 has 12 amino acids. V lost 1 base, J lost 6 bases, and 7 bases lay in between.

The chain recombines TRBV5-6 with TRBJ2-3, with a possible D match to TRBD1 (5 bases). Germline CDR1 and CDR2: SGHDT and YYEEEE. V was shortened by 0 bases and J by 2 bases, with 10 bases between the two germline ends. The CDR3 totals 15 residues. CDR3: CASSLGTPSTDTQYF. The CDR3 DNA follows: TGTGCCAGCAGCTTGGGGACACCCTCCACAGATACGCAGTATTTT.

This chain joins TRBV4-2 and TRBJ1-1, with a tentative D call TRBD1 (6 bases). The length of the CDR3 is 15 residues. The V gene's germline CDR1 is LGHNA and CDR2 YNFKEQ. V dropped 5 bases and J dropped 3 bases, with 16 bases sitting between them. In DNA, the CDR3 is TGTGCCAGCAGCTCAAGCTCCAGGGGCTACACTGAAGCTTTCTTT. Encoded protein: CASSSSSRGYTEAFF.

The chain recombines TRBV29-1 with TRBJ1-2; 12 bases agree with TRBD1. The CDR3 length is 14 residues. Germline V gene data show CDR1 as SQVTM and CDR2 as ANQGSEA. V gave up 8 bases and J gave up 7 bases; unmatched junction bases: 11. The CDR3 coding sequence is TGCAGCCTGGCCGGGACAGGGGGCAGTTTTGGCTACACCTTC. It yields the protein CSLAGTGGSFGYTF.

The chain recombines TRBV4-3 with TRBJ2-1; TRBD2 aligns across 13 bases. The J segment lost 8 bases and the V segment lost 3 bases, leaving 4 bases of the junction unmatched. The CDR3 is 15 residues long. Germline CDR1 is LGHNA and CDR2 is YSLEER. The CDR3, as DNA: TGCGCCAGCAGCCACGGACTAGCGGGAGTCTATGAGCAGTTCTTC. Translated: CASSHGLAGVYEQFF.

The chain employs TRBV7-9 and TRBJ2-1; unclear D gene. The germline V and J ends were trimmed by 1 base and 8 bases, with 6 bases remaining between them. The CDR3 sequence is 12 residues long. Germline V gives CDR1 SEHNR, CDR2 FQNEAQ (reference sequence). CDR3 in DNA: TGTGCCAGCAGCTTAGTTGTATATGAGCAGTTCTTC. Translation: CASSLVVYEQFF.

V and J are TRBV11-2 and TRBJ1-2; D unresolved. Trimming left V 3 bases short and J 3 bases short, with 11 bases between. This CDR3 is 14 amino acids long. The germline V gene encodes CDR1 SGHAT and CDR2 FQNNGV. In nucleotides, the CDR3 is TGTGCCAGCAGCTTTTTTTCGGGTGACTATGGCTACACCTTC. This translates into CASSFFSGDYGYTF.

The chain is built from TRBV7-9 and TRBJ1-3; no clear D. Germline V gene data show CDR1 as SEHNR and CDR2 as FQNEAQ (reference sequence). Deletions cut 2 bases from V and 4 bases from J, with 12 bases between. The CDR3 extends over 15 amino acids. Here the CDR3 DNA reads TGTGCCAGCAGCTTATCAGAGACACTCGGAAACACCATATATTTT. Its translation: CASSLSETLGNTIYF.

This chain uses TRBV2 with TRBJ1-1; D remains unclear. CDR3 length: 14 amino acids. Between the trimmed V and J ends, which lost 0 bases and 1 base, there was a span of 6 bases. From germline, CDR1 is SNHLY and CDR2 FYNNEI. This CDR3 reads CASSEAPGNTEAFF. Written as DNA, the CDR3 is TGTGCCAGCAGTGAAGCTCCGGGGAACACTGAAGCTTTCTTT.

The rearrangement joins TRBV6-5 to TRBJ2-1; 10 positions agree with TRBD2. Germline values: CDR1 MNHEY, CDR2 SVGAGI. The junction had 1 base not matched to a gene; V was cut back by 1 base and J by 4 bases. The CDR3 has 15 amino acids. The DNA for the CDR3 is TGTGCCAGCAGTTACTTTAGCGGGGGGTACAATGAGCAGTTCTTC. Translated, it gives CASSYFSGGYNEQFF.